The rows below give T cell receptor beta chains drawn from one sample of a study of blood T cell repertoires in COVID-19. Sequencing was performed with immunoSEQ multiplex PCR; in TCRdb, only in-frame clones are kept and a portion is missing. The table includes some 320,000 clones, under 95% detected once. Sequencing was carried out using PBMCs or T cells enriched from blood (not recorded which). All receptors come from a man in his 60s who had recovered from COVID-19. Both conserved end residues are part of each CDR3. D genes are given only for firm matches. Clone size is given for some rows only: seen once, a few or many times, or a class if the clone is expanded.

TRBD1	NA	TRBJ1-6	TRBV19	TGTGCCAGTAATACACCGGGACAGGGGGCGGCGGGAAATTCACCCCTCCACTTT	CASNTPGQGAAGNSPLHF
TRBD1	NA	TRBJ1-5	TRBV6-6	TGTGCCAGCAGATCGGACAGGTTACTGAATCAGCCCCAGCATTTT	CASRSDRLLNQPQHF
NA	NA	TRBJ1-1	TRBV27	TGTGCCAGCAGTCCCGCCGCGGGTCCCCCTTTCTTT	CASSPAAGPPFF
TRBD1	NA	TRBJ1-1	TRBV27	TGTGCCAGTTTGGACAGGGCGGCTCCCGACCCTGAAGCTTTCTTT	CASLDRAAPDPEAFF
NA	NA	TRBJ1-2	TRBV18	TGTGCCAGCTCCACTCCCGCCACGGGTGGCTACACCTTC	CASSTPATGGYTF
TRBD1	once	TRBJ2-7	TRBV3-1/TRBV3-2	TGTGCCAGCAGCCGAGACAGGGTCGGCGAGCAGTACTTC	CASSRDRVGEQYF
NA	few	TRBJ2-3	TRBV6-5	TGTGCCAGCAGCCGATCCATAGAAGATACGCAGTATTTT	CASSRSIEDTQYF
TRBD1	NA	TRBJ1-5	TRBV5-3	TGTGCCAGAAGCTTAATGGACAGGCCCAATTATCGCAATCAGCCCCAGCATTTT	CARSLMDRPNYRNQPQHF
TRBD2	NA	TRBJ2-1	TRBV9	TGTGCCAGCAGCGTTAATAGCGGGGGGGCGTGGAATGAGCAGTTCTTC	CASSVNSGGAWNEQFF
TRBD1	once	TRBJ1-4	TRBV6-5	TGTGCCAGTAAGACAGGGGGTCCTAATGAAAAACTGTTTTTT	CASKTGGPNEKLFF
TRBD1	NA	TRBJ2-1	TRBV6-5	TGTGCCAGCAGTTACGGACAGGGTCCCTACAATGAGCAGTTCTTC	CASSYGQGPYNEQFF
NA	NA	TRBJ2-2	TRBV9	TGTGCCAGCAGCGTAGTTCTCACCGGGGAGCTGTTTTTT	CASSVVLTGELFF
NA	NA	TRBJ1-1	TRBV19	TGTGCCAGTATGCGGCCGGCGGGCGCTGAAGCTTTCTTT	CASMRPAGAEAFF